Below are 21 T cell receptor beta chains sequenced from a single sample in a study of cytomegalovirus exposure and HLA in healthy donors. Using immunoSEQ multiplex PCR, the repertoire was profiled, and TCRdb retains in-frame clones only, with some absent. The data show approximately 130,000 clones, with under 90% seen just once and under 2.5% held by the top ten. The sample was PBMCs. The origin of the receptors is a woman aged 25 to 39 in good health and CMV-seronegative.

The chain joins TRBV2 to TRBJ2-3; 7 bases are shared with TRBD1. In germline, CDR1 is SNHLY, CDR2 FYNNEI. The CDR3 totals 13 residues. V dropped 7 bases and J dropped 5; count of bases not matched to a gene: 6. The CDR3 loop reads CASTRDRRDTQYF. As DNA, the CDR3 is TGTGCCAGCACTCGGGACAGAAGAGATACGCAGTATTTT.

There are a few counts of this clone. The chain combines TRBV27 with TRBJ2-4; 8 positions agree with TRBD1. Looked up from germline, CDR1 is MNHEY and CDR2 is SMNVEV (reference sequence). The CDR3 is 16 amino acids. V trimming: 3 bases; J trimming: 9 bases; junction bases outside the gene matches: 13. The CDR3 loop is CASSLQGAATGGIQYF. The CDR3 coding sequence is TGTGCCAGCAGTTTGCAGGGGGCGGCCACAGGGGGCATTCAGTACTTC.

The J gene is TRBJ1-1, the V gene TRBV5-1; 12 nucleotides match TRBD1. CDR1 and CDR2 (germline): SGHRS, YFSETQ. The CDR3 contains 14 residues. The V segment lost 6 bases and the J segment 1 base; nucleotides outside the gene matches: 1. In DNA, the CDR3 is TGCGCCAGCACGGGACAGGGGGCGAACACTGAAGCTTTCTTT. Encoded protein: CASTGQGANTEAFF.

The V call is TRBV19, the J call TRBJ1-2, with D unresolved. Per the germline V gene, CDR1 is LNHDA and CDR2 is SQIVND (reference sequence). Trimming removed 7 bases at V and 3 bases at J, with 12 bases between. The CDR3 totals 13 residues. The CDR3 is CASNEAWDYGYTF. CDR3 sequence (DNA): TGTGCCAGTAACGAGGCGTGGGACTATGGCTACACCTTC.

V usage is TRBV11-3 and J usage is TRBJ1-6; possibly TRBD1 for D (6 bases). The CDR3 runs to 18 residues. V was pared by 7 bases and J by 0 bases, with 19 bases between. From germline, CDR1 is SGHNT and CDR2 YENEEA. The CDR3 region is CASTPLRQVSSYNSPLHF. The CDR3 DNA reads TGTGCCAGCACCCCACTCCGACAGGTGAGCTCCTATAATTCACCCCTCCACTTT.

This clone has just a few counts. The CDR3 loop reads CASSSHPGGAQHF. For the CDR3, the DNA is TGTGCCAGCAGCTCCCACCCCGGGGGGGCCCAGCATTTT. The rearrangement links TRBV7-3 to TRBJ1-5; the D gene is possibly TRBD1 (5 bases). The CDR3 extends over 13 amino acids. Germline lookup yields CDR1 SGHTA and CDR2 FQGTGA. With 4 bases removed from V and 11 bases from J, the gap between germline ends came to 15 bases. Drawing the rest from reference TRBV7-3 and TRBJ1-5, the complete variable domain is GAGVSQTPSNKVTEKGKYVELRCDPISGHTALYWYRQSLGQGPEFLIYFQGTGAADDSGLPNDRFFAVRPEGSVSTLKIQRTERGDSAVYLCASSSHPGGAQHFGDGTRLSIL.

V and J are TRBV27 and TRBJ2-7; a possible D gene is TRBD2 (7 bases). Trimming cost V 5 bases and J 3 bases, with 23 bases left between them. The CDR3 loop spans 17 amino acids. Germline V gene sequence: CDR1 MNHEY, CDR2 SMNVEV (reference sequence). The CDR3 coding sequence is TGTGCCAGCAGTCCTGAATCGGGGGCTACTAGCGTCTACGAGCAGTACTTC. Translated, it gives CASSPESGATSVYEQYF.

The V call is TRBV11-3, the J call TRBJ2-7, with TRBD2 as a possible D gene (5 bases). V gave up 3 bases and J gave up 1 base, with 13 bases separating them. This CDR3 contains 15 residues. The germline gives CDR1 SGHNT, CDR2 YENEEA. The CDR3 spells CASSFSDLRSYEQYF. The CDR3 DNA follows: TGTGCCAGCAGCTTTTCGGACTTAAGATCCTACGAGCAGTACTTC.

This clone was seen a single time. The chain has TRBV2 and TRBJ2-4, with a weak D call TRBD1 (5 bases). This CDR3 is built from 11 residues. CDR1 SNHLY and CDR2 FYNNEI come from the germline V gene. V was cut by 10 bases and J by 6 bases, with 10 bases left in between. CDR3: CATYQGNIQYF. CDR3 coding DNA: TGTGCCACCTATCAGGGAAACATTCAGTACTTC.

The chain uses TRBV2 and TRBJ2-7; 8 nucleotides align to TRBD2. CDR1 is SNHLY, CDR2 FYNNEI, per germline. The V and J ends lost 4 bases and 0 bases, in that order; junction bases with no gene match: 5. CDR3 length equals 15 residues. CDR3 residues: CASSVLAGSSYEQYF. The CDR3 DNA reads TGTGCCAGCAGTGTTTTAGCGGGGAGCTCCTACGAGCAGTACTTC.

The chain uses TRBV5-1 and TRBJ1-2; D possibly corresponds to TRBD1 (6 bases). Germline V CDR1 and CDR2: SGHRS, YFSETQ. Trimming took 4 bases from V and 7 from J, leaving 23 bases between them. The length of the CDR3 is 16 residues. CDR3: CASSDKTNTGPGGYTF. In DNA, the CDR3 is TGCGCCAGCAGCGATAAAACAAATACAGGGCCGGGTGGCTACACCTTC.

V is TRBV4-2 and J is TRBJ2-2, with D tentatively TRBD1 (5 bases). V lost 4 bases and J lost 2, with 14 bases in between. This CDR3 has 16 residues. The germline V gene encodes CDR1 LGHNA and CDR2 YNFKEQ. CDR3 in DNA: TGTGCCAGCAGCCTGACAACCAGGGTAAACACCGGGGAGCTGTTTTTT. It codes for CASSLTTRVNTGELFF.

The DNA for the CDR3 is TGTGCCAGCAGCTCTCTCTGGCCGTGGAACACTGAAGCTTTCTTT. The encoded protein is CASSSLWPWNTEAFF. The rearrangement joins TRBV11-2 to TRBJ1-1; no reliable D call. The CDR3 covers 15 residues. The ends were cut back, 4 bases at V and 1 base at J, with 13 bases in the middle. CDR1 SGHAT and CDR2 FQNNGV come from the germline V gene. The complete variable domain, with remaining parts taken from reference TRBV11-2 and TRBJ1-1, reads EAGVAQSPRYKIIEKRQSVAFWCNPISGHATLYWYQQILGQGPKLLIQFQNNGVVDDSQLPKDRFSAERLKGVDSTLKIQPAKLEDSAVYLCASSSLWPWNTEAFFGQGTRLTVV.

The chain has TRBV30 and TRBJ1-6, with 7 bases fitting TRBD1. Trimming took 4 bases from V and 4 from J; bases not matched to a gene: 1. The CDR3 extends over 13 amino acids. The germline V gene encodes CDR1 GTSNPN and CDR2 SVGIG (reference sequence). The CDR3 DNA is TGTGCCTGGACGACAGGGTATAATTCACCCCTCCACTTT. Its protein product is CAWTTGYNSPLHF.

This chain joins TRBV5-1 and TRBJ2-5, with 7 bases aligning to TRBD2. Trimming took 6 bases from V and 0 from J; bases not matched to a gene: 8. The CDR3 runs 15 residues. Per the germline V gene, CDR1 is SGHRS and CDR2 is YFSETQ. CDR3 in amino acids: CASTLGGRYQETQYF. CDR3 in DNA: TGCGCCAGCACCCTCGGGGGGAGGTACCAAGAGACCCAGTACTTC.

The chain employs TRBV18 and TRBJ1-2, with 7 bases lining up with TRBD1. V lost 2 bases, J lost 4 bases, and 7 bases stayed unmatched. The CDR3 totals 15 residues. Germline-derived CDR1 and CDR2 are KGHSH and LQKENI. CDR3: CASSPNTGDGYGYTF. For the CDR3, the DNA is TGTGCCAGCTCACCAAATACAGGGGATGGCTATGGCTACACCTTC.

The chain carries TRBV7-2 and TRBJ2-5, with TRBD2 identical over 13 bases. Per the germline V gene, CDR1 is SGHTA and CDR2 is FQGNSA. V was pared by 5 bases and J by 7 bases, with 7 bases of the junction left unmatched. The CDR3 consists of 15 residues. The CDR3 DNA reads as TGTGCCAGCAGCCATAGGACTAGCGGGGGAGGGACCCAGTACTTC. Protein product: CASSHRTSGGGTQYF.

The rearrangement links TRBV30 to TRBJ1-1, with D possibly being TRBD1 (5 bases). The CDR3 runs to 17 residues. CDR1 and CDR2 from the germline V gene are GTSNPN and SVGIG (reference sequence). V was pared by 0 bases and J by 0 bases, with 17 bases between. CDR3 region: CAWSVRRPGGMNTEAFF. In DNA, the CDR3 is TGTGCCTGGAGTGTCCGGCGGCCGGGGGGTATGAACACTGAAGCTTTCTTT.

The genes are TRBV5-6 and TRBJ1-2; D may be TRBD1 (6 bases). V gave up 1 base and J gave up 4 bases, with 20 bases separating them. Per the germline V gene, CDR1 is SGHDT and CDR2 is YYEEEE. CDR3 length: 17 residues. CDR3 sequence (DNA): TGTGCCAGCAGCTTGAGCGGACAGACGGGCCCTCGCTATGGCTACACCTTC. This codes for CASSLSGQTGPRYGYTF.

The chain is built from TRBV30 and TRBJ2-1, with D tentatively TRBD2 (6 bases). Germline V gene data show CDR1 as GTSNPN and CDR2 as SVGIG (reference sequence). The CDR3 has 14 residues. Trimming took 8 bases from V and 6 from J, leaving 20 bases between them. Written as DNA, the CDR3 is TGTGCCCGGCGTCGGTTACTGGGAGGCAATGAGCAGTTCTTC. The encoded protein is CARRRLLGGNEQFF.

V gene TRBV5-1 combines with J gene TRBJ1-2, with D possibly TRBD1 on 5 matching bases. Trimming left V 4 bases short and J 3 bases short, with 19 bases between. Looked up from germline, CDR1 is SGHRS and CDR2 is YFSETQ. The CDR3 totals 16 residues. The CDR3: CASSPSAGGVDYGYTF. CDR3 DNA: TGCGCCAGCAGCCCGTCCGCGGGGGGGGTCGACTATGGCTACACCTTC.